The clone carrying this T cell receptor (beta chain) was seen a single time. The antigen remains undetermined. The data were obtained in a study of long-term antiretroviral therapy in people with HIV. Study-level results: Subsequent to ART, diversity was augmented yet persisted below that of transplant donor controls. ART adherence was not documented, and neither viral resistance nor therapy changes had any data.

V dropped 4 bases and J dropped 3 bases, with 25 bases sitting between them. This CDR3 has 18 residues. The germline gives CDR1 LNHDA, CDR2 SQIVND (reference sequence). The run of the v3.0 immunoSEQ assay was at survey level. Using immunoSEQ multiplex PCR, the repertoire was profiled, and TCRdb retains in-frame clones only, with some absent. The repertoire holds more than 20,000 clones, around 85% seen once, with more than 3% in the top ten. Every single participant having HIV got treatment inside the United States. This specimen consisted of unsorted PBMCs, obtained 4 years after starting antiretroviral therapy. This receptor was obtained from a man aged 18 to 30 with HIV. This chain joins TRBV19 and TRBJ2-7; TRBD2 might be the D (5 bases). The CDR3 region has the DNA TGTGCCAGTAGTAGGTTCGTGATGCGAGGGAACGGGGTCTACGAGCAGTACTTC. Protein product: CASSRFVMRGNGVYEQYF.